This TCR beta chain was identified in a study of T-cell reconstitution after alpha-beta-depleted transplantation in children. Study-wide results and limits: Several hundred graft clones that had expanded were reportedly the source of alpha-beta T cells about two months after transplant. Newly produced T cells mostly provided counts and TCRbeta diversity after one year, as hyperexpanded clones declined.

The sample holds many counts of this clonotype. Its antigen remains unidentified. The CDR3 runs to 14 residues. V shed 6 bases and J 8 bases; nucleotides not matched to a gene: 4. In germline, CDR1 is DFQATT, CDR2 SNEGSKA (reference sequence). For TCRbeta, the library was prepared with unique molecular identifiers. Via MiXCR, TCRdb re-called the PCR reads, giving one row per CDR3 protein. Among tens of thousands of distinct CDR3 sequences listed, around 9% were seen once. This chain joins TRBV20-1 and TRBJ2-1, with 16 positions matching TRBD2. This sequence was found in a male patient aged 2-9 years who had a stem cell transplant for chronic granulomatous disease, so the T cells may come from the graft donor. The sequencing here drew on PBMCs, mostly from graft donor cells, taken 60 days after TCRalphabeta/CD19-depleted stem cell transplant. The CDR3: CSASGLAGGDEQFF. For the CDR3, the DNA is TGCAGTGCGTCGGGACTAGCGGGGGGGGATGAGCAGTTCTTC.